These 8 T cell receptor beta chains originate from one sample sequenced in a study of blood T cell repertoires in COVID-19. Clones were sequenced by immunoSEQ multiplex PCR, and TCRdb holds only the in-frame ones, with some missing. This sample has roughly 230,000 clones, with roughly 81% found just once. The specimen was peripheral blood. Receptors originate from a man aged 50 or older with acute or convalescent COVID-19.

This clone was detected only a few times. The CDR3 spells CASSSVGYGYTF. In DNA, the CDR3 is TGTGCCAGCTCTTCGGTCGGCTATGGCTACACCTTC. The J gene is TRBJ1-2, the V gene TRBV2; D is unresolved. Per germline, CDR1 SNHLY and CDR2 FYNNEI. The CDR3 spans 12 residues. V lost 8 bases to trimming and J lost 4 bases, with 11 bases between them.

The chain links TRBV6-1 to TRBJ2-3, with D maybe TRBD1 (6 bases). The CDR3 is made up of 18 amino acids. Per germline, CDR1 MNHNS and CDR2 SASEGT. V lost 2 bases, J lost 2 bases, and 20 bases lay in between. This CDR3 is CASSETHSRGSITDTQYF. The CDR3 DNA follows: TGTGCCAGCAGTGAAACCCACAGTAGGGGGTCCATCACAGATACGCAGTATTTT.

The chain couples TRBV5-1 to TRBJ1-1; TRBD1 might be the D (6 bases). The CDR3 loop spans 15 amino acids. V was cut by 4 bases and J by 1 base, with 14 bases left in between. The germline CDR1 and CDR2 sequences are SGHRS and YFSETQ. CDR3 sequence (DNA): TGCGCCAGCAGCGCTAGATGGACAGCGAACACTGAAGCTTTCTTT. This sequence encodes CASSARWTANTEAFF.

J is TRBJ2-1 and V is TRBV30; D gene unclear. Trimming took off 0 bases at V and 2 bases at J, with 5 bases between the two ends. Germline CDR1 reads GTSNPN; CDR2 reads SVGIG (reference sequence). CDR3 length: 13 amino acids. CDR3 in DNA: TGTGCCTGGAGTGTAGACACCTACAATGAGCAGTTCTTC. Translated, it gives CAWSVDTYNEQFF.

This chain connects TRBV9 to TRBJ2-2; 9 positions match TRBD1. Germline CDR1 SGDLS, CDR2 YYNGEE. The CDR3 covers 15 residues. Unmatched junction bases numbered 0, after V lost 0 bases and J lost 3 bases. As DNA, the CDR3 is TGTGCCAGCAGCGTAGGGACAGGGGACACCGGGGAGCTGTTTTTT. Protein product: CASSVGTGDTGELFF.

The chain is built from TRBV7-9 and TRBJ2-3, with 10 positions matching TRBD2. Trimming removed 6 bases from V and 7 bases from J; junction bases left unmatched: 13. The germline CDR1 and CDR2 sequences are SEHNR and FQNEAQ (reference sequence). This CDR3 comprises 16 residues. The CDR3 bases are TGTGCCAGCAGTAAAGGCCCAGCGGGGGGGCGTTATACGCAGTATTTT. Its translation: CASSKGPAGGRYTQYF.

This clone was counted between two and nine times. This chain joins TRBV25-1 and TRBJ1-2, with no clear D. The CDR3 sequence is 14 residues long. Germline-derived CDR1 and CDR2 are MGHDK and SYGVNS. V was cut by 1 base and J by 5 bases, with 11 bases left in between. The CDR3 reads CASSESESGYGYTF. DNA of the CDR3: TGTGCCAGCAGTGAATCGGAGTCTGGATATGGCTACACCTTC.

The chain has TRBV11-2 and TRBJ2-4; D not certain. Per the germline V gene, CDR1 is SGHAT and CDR2 is FQNNGV. V lost 6 bases to trimming and J lost 0 bases, with 9 bases between them. CDR3 length: 14 amino acids. CDR3 sequence reads: CASSIQLAKNIQYF. As DNA, the CDR3 is TGTGCCAGCAGTATACAGCTAGCCAAAAACATTCAGTACTTC.